This record looks at one T cell receptor beta chain sequence and its context. The antigen is unknown. The PCR ran on 60 Vbeta and 13 Jbeta primers. Data came from immunoSEQ multiplex PCR; TCRdb stores just in-frame clones and leaves some out. The table has around 100,000 clones, about four fifths seen once. Germline-derived CDR1 and CDR2 are SGHRS and YFSETQ. The CDR3 consists of 16 residues. V gave up 4 bases and J gave up 2 bases, with 15 bases separating them. This record comes from a study of cytomegalovirus exposure and HLA in healthy donors. The study's findings and limits: Among the sequence variants, a highly shared cluster was likely an artifact of sequencing. Reportedly, fewer N-insertions than the roughly 700-donor mean appeared in an Asian-associated ancestry cluster in a later analysis.

Sample: PBMCs. This sequence was found in a woman aged 40-49 years in good health and CMV-seronegative. The chain joins TRBV5-1 to TRBJ2-2; no firm D call. In DNA, the CDR3 is TGCGCCAGCAGCACGCCTCACAGAAGAAACACCGGGGAGCTGTTTTTT. This gives the protein CASSTPHRRNTGELFF.